The clone carrying this T cell receptor beta chain was recorded at least ten times. The data are from a study of metastatic and nonmetastatic thyroid tumors. CDR3 size: 14 residues. Trimming took 6 bases from V and 8 from J, leaving 14 bases between them. Study processing details: The study's classifier, a distant-metastasis tool for papillary thyroid cancer, was built using CDR3 differences across clinicopathological groups. TCRdb reanalyzed the PCR reads with MiXCR. Clone size and V and J calls follow TCRdb, not the original study. The sample lists tens of thousands of clones; around 12% were seen once. No treatment had been given to any patient before thyroid surgery.

This chain connects TRBV12-3 or TRBV12-4 to TRBJ1-6; D may be TRBD1 (6 bases). This TCR was recovered from a female donor with papillary thyroid cancer or a benign thyroid nodule (not recorded which). Some clones in this sample may be carry-over from other donors' samples. The sequencing sample was made of tumor tissue. The CDR3 loop reads CASSHRVKDSPLHF. The CDR3 nucleotides read TGTGCCAGCAGCCACAGGGTGAAGGATTCACCCCTCCACTTT.